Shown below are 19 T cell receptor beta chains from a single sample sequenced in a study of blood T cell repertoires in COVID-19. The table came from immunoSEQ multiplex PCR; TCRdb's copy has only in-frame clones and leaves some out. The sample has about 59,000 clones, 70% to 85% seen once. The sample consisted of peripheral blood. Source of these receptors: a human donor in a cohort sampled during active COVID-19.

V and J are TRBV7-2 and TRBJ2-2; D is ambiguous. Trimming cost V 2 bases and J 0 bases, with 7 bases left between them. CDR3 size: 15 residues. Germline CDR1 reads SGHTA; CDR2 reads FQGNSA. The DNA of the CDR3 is TGTGCCAGCAGCTTATCCATTGCGAACACCGGGGAGCTGTTTTTT. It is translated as CASSLSIANTGELFF.

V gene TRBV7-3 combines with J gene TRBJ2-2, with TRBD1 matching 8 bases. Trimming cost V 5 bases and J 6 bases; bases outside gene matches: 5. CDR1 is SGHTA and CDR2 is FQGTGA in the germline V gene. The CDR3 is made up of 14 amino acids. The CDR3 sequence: CASSAQGAAGELFF. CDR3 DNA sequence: TGTGCCAGCAGCGCGCAGGGGGCCGCCGGGGAGCTGTTTTTT.

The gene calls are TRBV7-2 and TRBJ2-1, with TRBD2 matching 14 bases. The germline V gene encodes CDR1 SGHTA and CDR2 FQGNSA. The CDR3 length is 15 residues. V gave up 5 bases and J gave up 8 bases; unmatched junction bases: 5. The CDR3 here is CASSRTSGRLDEQFF. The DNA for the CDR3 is TGTGCCAGCAGCCGGACTAGCGGGAGGCTCGATGAGCAGTTCTTC. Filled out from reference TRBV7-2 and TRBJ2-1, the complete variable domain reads GAGVSQSPSNKVTEKGKDVELRCDPISGHTALYWYRQSLGQGLEFLIYFQGNSAPDKSGLPSDRFSAERTGGSVSTLTIQRTQQEDSAVYLCASSRTSGRLDEQFFGPGTRLTVL.

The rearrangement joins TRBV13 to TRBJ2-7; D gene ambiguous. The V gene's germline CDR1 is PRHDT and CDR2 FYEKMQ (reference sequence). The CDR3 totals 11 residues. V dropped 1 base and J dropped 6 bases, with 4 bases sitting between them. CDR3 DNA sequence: TGTGCCAGCAGCTTAGTGGCCGAGCAGTACTTC. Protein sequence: CASSLVAEQYF.

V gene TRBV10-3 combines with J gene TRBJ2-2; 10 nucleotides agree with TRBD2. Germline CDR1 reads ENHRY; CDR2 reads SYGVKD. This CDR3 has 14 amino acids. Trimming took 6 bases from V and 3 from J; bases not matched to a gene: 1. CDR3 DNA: TGTGCCATCAGAGGGACTAGCGACACCGGGGAGCTGTTTTTT. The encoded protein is CAIRGTSDTGELFF.

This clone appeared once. CDR3 sequence: CASSASGQETQYF. CDR3 coding DNA: TGCGCCAGCAGCGCAAGCGGACAAGAGACCCAGTACTTC. The rearrangement links TRBV5-1 to TRBJ2-5, with D possibly matching TRBD2 (5 bases). Germline V gene data show CDR1 as SGHRS and CDR2 as YFSETQ. This CDR3 spans 13 amino acids. V gave up 4 bases and J gave up 2 bases, with 9 bases separating them.

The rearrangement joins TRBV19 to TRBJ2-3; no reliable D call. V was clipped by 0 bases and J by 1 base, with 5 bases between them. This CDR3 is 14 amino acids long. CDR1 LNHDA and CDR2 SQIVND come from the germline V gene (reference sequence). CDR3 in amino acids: CASSIDTGTDTQYF. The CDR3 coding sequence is TGTGCCAGTAGTATAGATACAGGCACAGATACGCAGTATTTT.

This chain's CDR3 is CASSENQGGNYEQYF. The CDR3, as DNA: TGTGCCAGCAGTGAAAATCAGGGAGGGAACTACGAGCAGTACTTC. The chain carries TRBV6-1 and TRBJ2-7; 7 positions agree with TRBD2. V shed 2 bases, J shed 3 bases, and the junction held 7 bases outside the gene matches. The CDR3 covers 15 residues. In germline, CDR1 is MNHNS, CDR2 SASEGT.

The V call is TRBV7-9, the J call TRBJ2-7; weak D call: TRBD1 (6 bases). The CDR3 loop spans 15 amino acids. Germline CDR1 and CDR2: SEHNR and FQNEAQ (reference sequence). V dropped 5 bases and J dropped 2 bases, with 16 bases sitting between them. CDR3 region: CASSLFRDNTYEQYF. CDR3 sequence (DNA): TGTGCCAGCAGCCTATTCCGGGACAACACCTACGAGCAGTACTTC.

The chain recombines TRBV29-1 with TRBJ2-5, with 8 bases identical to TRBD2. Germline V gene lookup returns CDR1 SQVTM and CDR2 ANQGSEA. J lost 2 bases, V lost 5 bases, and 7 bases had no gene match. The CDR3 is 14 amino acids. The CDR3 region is CSVIISGRQETQYF. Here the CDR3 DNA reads TGCAGCGTTATAATAAGCGGGAGACAAGAGACCCAGTACTTC.

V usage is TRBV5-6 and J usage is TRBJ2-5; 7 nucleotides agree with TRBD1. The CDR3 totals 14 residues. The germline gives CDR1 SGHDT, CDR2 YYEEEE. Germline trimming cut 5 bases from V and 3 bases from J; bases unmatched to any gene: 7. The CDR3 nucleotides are TGTGCCAGCAGTCCGGGACAGAAAAAAGAGACCCAGTACTTC. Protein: CASSPGQKKETQYF.

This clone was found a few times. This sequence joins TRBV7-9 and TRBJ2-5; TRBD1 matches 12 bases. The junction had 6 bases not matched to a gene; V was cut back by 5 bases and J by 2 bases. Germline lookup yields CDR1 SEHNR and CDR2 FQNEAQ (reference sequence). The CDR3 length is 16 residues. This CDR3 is CASSDRDRGPQETQYF. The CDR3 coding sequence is TGTGCCAGCAGCGACCGGGACAGGGGGCCGCAAGAGACCCAGTACTTC.

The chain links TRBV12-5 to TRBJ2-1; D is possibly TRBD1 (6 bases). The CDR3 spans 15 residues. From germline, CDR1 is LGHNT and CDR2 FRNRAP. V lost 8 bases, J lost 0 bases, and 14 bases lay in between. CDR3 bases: TGTGCTAGTTCCGTCGGACAGAGCTCCTACAATGAGCAGTTCTTC. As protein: CASSVGQSSYNEQFF.

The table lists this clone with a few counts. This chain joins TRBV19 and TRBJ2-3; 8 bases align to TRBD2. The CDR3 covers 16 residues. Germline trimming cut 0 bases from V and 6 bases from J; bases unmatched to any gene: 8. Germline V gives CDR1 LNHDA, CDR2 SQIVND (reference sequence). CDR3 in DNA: TGTGCCAGTAGTATAGACGGTAGCGGGATGCGGGATACGCAGTATTTT. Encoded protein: CASSIDGSGMRDTQYF.

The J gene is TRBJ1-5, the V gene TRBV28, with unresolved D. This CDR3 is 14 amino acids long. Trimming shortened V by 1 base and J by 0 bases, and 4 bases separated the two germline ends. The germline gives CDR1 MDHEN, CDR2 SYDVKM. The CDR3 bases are TGTGCCAGCAGTTTATCAGTTAGCAATCAGCCCCAGCATTTT. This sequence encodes CASSLSVSNQPQHF.

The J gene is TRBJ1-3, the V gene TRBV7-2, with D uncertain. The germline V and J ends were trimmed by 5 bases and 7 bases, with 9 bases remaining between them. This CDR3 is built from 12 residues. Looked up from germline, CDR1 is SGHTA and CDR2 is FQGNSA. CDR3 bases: TGTGCCAGCAGCCGGAGGGAGAACACCATATATTTT. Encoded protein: CASSRRENTIYF.

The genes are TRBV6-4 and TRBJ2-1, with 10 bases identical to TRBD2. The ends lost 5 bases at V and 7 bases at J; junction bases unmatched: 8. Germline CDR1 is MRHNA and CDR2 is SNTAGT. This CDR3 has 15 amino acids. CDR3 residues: CASSFLAGARNEQFF. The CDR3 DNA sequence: TGTGCCAGCAGTTTCCTAGCGGGAGCCAGGAATGAGCAGTTCTTC.

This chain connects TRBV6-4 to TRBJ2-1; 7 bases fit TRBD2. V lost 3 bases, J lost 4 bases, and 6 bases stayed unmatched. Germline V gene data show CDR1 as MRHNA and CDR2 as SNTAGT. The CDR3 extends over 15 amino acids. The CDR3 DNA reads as TGTGCCAGCAGTGAGGCGGGAGAATTGTACAATGAGCAGTTCTTC. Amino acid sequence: CASSEAGELYNEQFF.

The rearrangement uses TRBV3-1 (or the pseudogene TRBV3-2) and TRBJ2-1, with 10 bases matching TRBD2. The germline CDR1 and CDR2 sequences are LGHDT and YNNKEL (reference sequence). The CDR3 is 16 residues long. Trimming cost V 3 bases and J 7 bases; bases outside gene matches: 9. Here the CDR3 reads CASSHFLAGVGNEQFF. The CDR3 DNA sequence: TGTGCCAGCAGCCATTTTCTAGCGGGAGTTGGGAATGAGCAGTTCTTC.